Listed here is a single T cell receptor beta chain. These data belong to a study of monozygotic twins with inflammatory bowel disease. TCRdb reprocessed the 5' RACE reads; each CDR3 protein has one entry and no DNA is given. There are some 150,000 distinct CDR3 sequences in the sample, with roughly 2.3% held by the top ten. Germline CDR1 and CDR2: SGHVS and FQNEAQ. The CDR3 loop spans 15 amino acids. V and J are TRBV7-8 and TRBJ2-5; the TCRdb D gene call, TRBD1, has no DNA to confirm it. Material for sequencing was blood. The TCR sequence derives from a human donor with ulcerative colitis or Crohn's disease, or a healthy co-twin of an affected twin (not recorded which). CDR3 sequence reads: CASSRIGTDQETQYF.